This T cell receptor beta chain was identified in a study of blood T cell repertoires in COVID-19. In the study overall: Both acute and convalescent COVID-19 samples were obtained from the United States, Italy and Spain. PBMCs, B-cell-depleted T cells, or T cells provided the cDNA or gDNA that made up the material.

After removal of 4 bases from V and 6 bases from J, the junction contained 7 bases not matched to a gene. Germline CDR1 SGHRS, CDR2 YFSETQ. The CDR3 is made up of 15 amino acids. There are many counts of this clone. The assay was immunoSEQ multiplex PCR, and TCRdb's table has in-frame clones only and misses some. The sample has under 75,000 clones; over 75% are singletons. This TCR was recovered from a man aged 60 to 69 with acute or convalescent COVID-19. The chain carries TRBV5-1 and TRBJ1-5; 10 positions match TRBD1. Sample: peripheral blood. CDR3 sequence (DNA): TGCGCCAGCAGCCAAGGACAGGGGGAAGGTCAGCCCCAGCATTTT. This codes for CASSQGQGEGQPQHF.